Listed here are 25 T cell receptor beta chains from one sample, sequenced in a study of T cells in Graves' hyperthyroidism and ophthalmopathy. The investigators amplified TCR beta CDR3 regions from RNA transcripts. TCR CDR3 underwent first-round RT-PCR with the HTBI primer set. TCRdb reanalysed the multiplex PCR reads using MiXCR and keeps one entry per CDR3 protein. The table shows nearly 250,000 distinct CDR3 sequences, with 16% occurring only once. Input material: blood. Receptors originate from a woman aged 18-35 years with Graves' ophthalmopathy.

Many counts were recorded for this clonotype. The chain carries TRBV18 and TRBJ2-7, with TRBD1 identical over 7 bases. Germline trimming cut 3 bases from V and 3 bases from J; bases unmatched to any gene: 5. Looked up from germline, CDR1 is KGHSH and CDR2 is LQKENI. This CDR3 has 14 amino acids. This CDR3 is CASSPETGYYEQYF. CDR3 in DNA: TGTGCCAGCTCACCCGAGACAGGGTACTACGAGCAGTACTTC.

This clonotype was picked up many times. The CDR3, as DNA: TGTGCCAGCCCAGAATGGCAGCCTTTAAACTTCTCTGGGGCCAACGTCCTGACTTTC. This translates into CASPEWQPLNFSGANVLTF. This chain joins TRBV11-2 and TRBJ2-6; D not resolved. The CDR3 spans 19 residues. Trimming removed 8 bases from V and 0 bases from J, with 23 bases in between. CDR1 SGHAT and CDR2 FQNNGV come from the germline V gene.

This clonotype was observed many times. The gene calls are TRBV25-1 and TRBJ1-4, with D hard to call. CDR1 and CDR2 from the germline V gene are MGHDK and SYGVNS. The length of the CDR3 is 13 residues. V dropped 4 bases and J dropped 5 bases, with 8 bases sitting between them. CDR3 amino acids: CASSAGINEKLFF. The CDR3 bases are TGTGCCAGCAGTGCCGGGATCAATGAAAAACTGTTTTTT.

This clonotype was picked up many times. V usage is TRBV7-9 and J usage is TRBJ2-1; D possibly matches TRBD1 or TRBD2 (5 bases each). CDR3 length equals 15 residues. The germline V gene encodes CDR1 SEHNR and CDR2 FQNEAQ (reference sequence). The V end lost 6 bases, the J end lost 0 bases, and 12 bases lay between the germline ends. The CDR3 DNA is TGTGCCAGCAGAGGGACGTATAGCTCCTACAATGAGCAGTTCTTC. Protein: CASRGTYSSYNEQFF. Using reference TRBV7-9 and TRBJ2-1 for the parts outside the CDR3, the full variable domain is DTGVSQNPRHKITKRGQNVTFRCDPISEHNRLYWYRQTLGQGPEFLTYFQNEAQLEKSRLLSDRFSAERPKGSFSTLEIQRTEQGDSAMYLCASRGTYSSYNEQFFGPGTRLTVL.

The J gene is TRBJ2-3, the V gene TRBV5-1; D is perhaps TRBD1 or TRBD2 (5 bases each). The ends were cut back, 7 bases at V and 2 bases at J, with 17 bases in the middle. The CDR3 runs to 15 residues. Looked up from germline, CDR1 is SGHRS and CDR2 is YFSETQ. The CDR3 loop is CASGNRDVITDTQYF. The CDR3 DNA sequence: TGCGCCAGCGGCAACCGGGACGTAATCACAGATACGCAGTATTTT.

The table lists this clonotype with many counts. Mismatch with germline at one junction end may stem from a read error. The chain carries TRBV5-1 and TRBJ2-7; D tentatively reads TRBD1 or TRBD2 (7 bases each). CDR1 and CDR2 (germline): SGHRS, YFSETQ. CDR3 length equals 13 residues. The CDR3 region has the DNA TGTGCCAGCAGCAGCGGGACAGCCTACGAGCAGTACTTC. The encoded protein is CASSSGTAYEQYF.

The rearrangement joins TRBV2 to TRBJ2-1; 7 nucleotides agree with TRBD1. Per germline, CDR1 SNHLY and CDR2 FYNNEI. V lost 4 bases, J lost 7 bases, and 7 bases stayed unmatched. The CDR3 length is 14 residues. CDR3 DNA: TGTGCCAGCAGTGGGACAGGCGAGGAAAATGAGCAGTTCTTC. This encodes CASSGTGEENEQFF.

Ten or more counts support this clonotype. V usage is TRBV7-6 and J usage is TRBJ2-7; D is ambiguous. Per the germline V gene, CDR1 is SGHVS and CDR2 is FNYEAQ. This CDR3 comprises 13 residues. Deletions cut 1 base from V and 2 bases from J, with 6 bases between. As DNA, the CDR3 is TGTGCCAGCAGCTTAGAGGCAGCCTACGAGCAGTACTTC. The encoded protein is CASSLEAAYEQYF. Based on the CDR3 plus reference TRBV7-6 and TRBJ2-7, the full variable domain is GAGVSQSPRYKVTKRGQDVALRCDPISGHVSLYWYRQALGQGPEFLTYFNYEAQQDKSGLPNDRFSAERPEGSISTLTIQRTEQRDSAMYRCASSLEAAYEQYFGPGTRLTVT.

This clonotype has only a few counts. The rearrangement joins TRBV14 to TRBJ2-3, with D tentatively TRBD2 (5 bases). The V gene's germline CDR1 is SGHDN and CDR2 FVKESK. V was shortened by 1 base and J by 0 bases, with 11 bases between the two germline ends. The CDR3 has 16 amino acids. The CDR3 nucleotides read TGTGCCAGCAGCCAAGGGAAGCGGCTGAGCACAGATACGCAGTATTTT. Translation: CASSQGKRLSTDTQYF.

This clonotype appeared many times. CDR3 sequence (DNA): TGTGCCAGCATCCCCGGAGGAGGGGGGAACACCGGGGAGCTGTTTTTT. Its protein product is CASIPGGGGNTGELFF. V usage is TRBV3-1 and J usage is TRBJ2-2; D may be TRBD1 or TRBD2 (6 bases each). This CDR3 has 16 amino acids. From germline, CDR1 is LGHDT and CDR2 YNNKEL (reference sequence). V lost 7 bases and J lost 1, with 16 bases in between.

In this sample, this clonotype turned up a few times. A single base separates this from a much larger clone, so it may be a read error. The chain has TRBV30 and TRBJ2-2; 7 positions match TRBD2. CDR3 length: 14 amino acids. From germline, CDR1 is GTSNPN and CDR2 SVGIG (reference sequence). The CDR3 sequence is CARRPSGGTGELFF. As DNA, the CDR3 is TGTGCCCGGAGACCTAGCGGAGGCACCGGGGAGCTGTTTTTT.

Ten or more counts support this clonotype. The V and J genes are TRBV6-1 and TRBJ1-6; 9 bases are a match to TRBD1. The CDR3 has 16 amino acids. V was pared by 7 bases and J by 1 base, with 5 bases of the junction left unmatched. Germline V gene lookup returns CDR1 MNHNS and CDR2 SASEGT. DNA for the CDR3: TGTGCCAGCAACAGGGACAGGGCGTCCTATAATTCACCCCTCCACTTT. It translates to CASNRDRASYNSPLHF.

The chain carries TRBV19 and TRBJ2-2; 7 bases line up with TRBD1. The germline V gene encodes CDR1 LNHDA and CDR2 SQIVND (reference sequence). Trimming removed 4 bases from V and 3 bases from J; junction bases left unmatched: 5. This CDR3 is 15 amino acids long. The CDR3 is CASSTVTGYTGELFF. The CDR3 region has the DNA TGTGCCAGTAGTACCGTGACAGGGTACACCGGGGAGCTGTTTTTT.

The chain combines TRBV11-3 with TRBJ1-6; D perhaps matches TRBD1 (6 bases). Trimming took off 8 bases at V and 9 bases at J, with 17 bases between the two ends. The CDR3 length is 14 residues. The germline V gene encodes CDR1 SGHNT and CDR2 YENEEA. CDR3 region: CASRQGGYGSPLHF. DNA of the CDR3: TGTGCCAGCCGCCAAGGGGGGTATGGTTCACCCCTCCACTTT. Complete variable domain (other parts from reference TRBV11-3 and TRBJ1-6): EAGVVQSPRYKIIEKKQPVAFWCNPISGHNTLYWYLQNLGQGPELLIRYENEEAVDDSQLPKDRFSAERLKGVDSTLKIQPAELGDSAVYLCASRQGGYGSPLHFGNGTRLTVT.

This clonotype was counted many times. V usage is TRBV28 and J usage is TRBJ2-2; 7 nucleotides match TRBD1. This CDR3 region has 15 residues. Trimming at V came to 10 bases and at J to 5 bases, leaving 13 bases not matched to a gene. The V gene's germline CDR1 is MDHEN and CDR2 SYDVKM. CDR3 DNA sequence: TGTGCCACCACGGTATGGGACAGCCGAACCGGGGAGCTGTTTTTT. Translation: CATTVWDSRTGELFF.

This clonotype was detected many times. V gene TRBV20-1 combines with J gene TRBJ2-7, with TRBD1 matching 8 bases. In germline, CDR1 is DFQATT, CDR2 SNEGSKA (reference sequence). The CDR3 totals 13 residues. The CDR3 region is CSVDRGDRREQYF. The CDR3 DNA follows: TGCAGCGTCGACAGGGGTGATCGTCGGGAGCAGTACTTC.

This clonotype was detected ten times or more. The chain recombines TRBV2 with TRBJ1-1; D remains unclear. V lost 5 bases to trimming and J lost 10 bases, with 14 bases between them. The CDR3 extends over 12 amino acids. The germline V gene has CDR1 SNHLY and CDR2 FYNNEI. CDR3: CASSWGTRPAFF. CDR3 nucleotide sequence: TGTGCCAGCAGTTGGGGTACGCGCCCAGCTTTCTTT.

At least ten counts were recorded for this clonotype. This chain uses TRBV20-1 with TRBJ2-4; 7 nucleotides line up with TRBD2. Unmatched junction bases numbered 1, after V lost 2 bases and J lost 0 bases. Looked up from germline, CDR1 is DFQATT and CDR2 is SNEGSKA (reference sequence). This CDR3 contains 14 residues. CDR3 residues: CSARQREAKNIQYF. CDR3 nucleotide sequence: TGCAGTGCTAGACAGCGGGAAGCCAAAAACATTCAGTACTTC.

This clonotype has at least ten counts. This sequence joins TRBV7-9 and TRBJ1-1, with D perhaps matching TRBD1 (6 bases). CDR3 length equals 15 residues. Germline CDR1 is SEHNR and CDR2 is FQNEAQ (reference sequence). Between the trimmed V and J ends, which lost 1 base and 0 bases, there was a span of 9 bases. DNA for the CDR3: TGTGCCAGCAGCTTAGTTCGGGGGCTGAACACTGAAGCTTTCTTT. This encodes CASSLVRGLNTEAFF.

This clonotype has a handful of counts. This rearrangement joins TRBV5-6 to TRBJ2-7; D is perhaps TRBD1 (6 bases). V gave up 5 bases and J gave up 6 bases, with 18 bases separating them. The CDR3 contains 14 residues. Germline V CDR1 and CDR2: SGHDT, YYEEEE. The CDR3 nucleotides read TGTGCCAGCAGTTGGGCACGGGACACTGGCGAGCAGTACTTC. The encoded protein is CASSWARDTGEQYF.

The chain couples TRBV12-3 or TRBV12-4 to TRBJ2-7, with D possibly matching TRBD1 (7 bases). The CDR3 loop spans 13 amino acids. The germline V and J ends were trimmed by 2 bases and 7 bases, with 12 bases remaining between them. The chain's CDR3 is CASSLKGAGEQYV. The CDR3 DNA follows: TGTGCCAGCAGTTTAAAGGGGGCGGGAGAGCAGTACGTC.

Many counts were recorded for this clonotype. The V gene is TRBV18, the J gene TRBJ1-2; tentatively, D is TRBD1 (6 bases). V lost 6 bases and J 4 bases, leaving 12 bases between the germline ends. CDR1 and CDR2 (germline): KGHSH, LQKENI. The CDR3 runs to 13 residues. CDR3 residues: CASSQGIGYGYTF. For the CDR3, the DNA is TGTGCCAGCTCGCAGGGGATCGGCTATGGCTACACCTTC. The whole variable domain, filled in from reference TRBV18 and TRBJ1-2, reads NAGVMQNPRHLVRRRGQEARLRCSPMKGHSHVYWYRQLPEEGLKFMVYLQKENIIDESGMPKERFSAEFPKEGPSILRIQQVVRGDSAAYFCASSQGIGYGYTFGSGTRLTVV.

Comments on this clonotype: This may stem from a read error, because a much larger clone lies one nucleotide away. The chain combines TRBV24-1 with TRBJ2-2; D may be TRBD2 (5 bases). CDR1 and CDR2 (germline): KGHDR, SFDVKD. The CDR3 is 13 amino acids. The CDR3 nucleotides read TGTGCCACCAGTGATTTGGTCACCGGGGAGCCGTTTTTT. It encodes CATSDLVTGEPFF.

Here the CDR3 DNA reads TGTGCCAGCAGAGAGGAATGGACAGGGGTGAGCTATGGCTACACCTTC. Protein: CASREEWTGVSYGYTF. The rearrangement joins TRBV6-1 to TRBJ1-2; 9 bases agree with TRBD1. V gave up 6 bases and J gave up 4 bases; unmatched junction bases: 12. CDR3 size: 16 residues. Germline CDR1 MNHNS, CDR2 SASEGT.

This clonotype was detected ten times or more. The chain carries TRBV28 and TRBJ2-3; 7 bases line up with TRBD2. Trimming at V came to 6 bases and at J to 4 bases, leaving 13 bases not matched to a gene. Germline lookup yields CDR1 MDHEN and CDR2 SYDVKM. The CDR3 has 16 residues. The CDR3 sequence: CASSLERDRYADTQYF. The CDR3 DNA is TGTGCCAGCAGCTTAGAGCGGGATAGGTACGCAGATACGCAGTATTTT.